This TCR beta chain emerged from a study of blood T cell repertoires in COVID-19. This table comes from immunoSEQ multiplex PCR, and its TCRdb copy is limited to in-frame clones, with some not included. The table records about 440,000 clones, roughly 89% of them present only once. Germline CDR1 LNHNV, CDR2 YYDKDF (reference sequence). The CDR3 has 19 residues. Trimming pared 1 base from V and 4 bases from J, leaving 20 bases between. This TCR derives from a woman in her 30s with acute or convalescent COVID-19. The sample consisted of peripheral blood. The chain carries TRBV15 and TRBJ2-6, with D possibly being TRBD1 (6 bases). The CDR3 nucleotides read TGTGCCACCAGCAGAGGTTCACACAGGGCCCGCGGGGGGGCCAACGTCCTGACTTTC. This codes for CATSRGSHRARGGANVLTF.